Included here is one T cell receptor beta chain sequence, with context. The antigen remains unidentified. The data are from a study of T cell responses to AZD1222 COVID-19 vaccine. Notes on the study in general: It should be noted that donors were predominantly white British and more often female, and clonal diversity was possibly underestimated. Close to half of spike-specific TCRs reportedly recognize unmutated variant regions. A rise in Spike-specific TCR breadth and depth followed two AZD1222 doses.

Data came from immunoSEQ multiplex PCR; TCRdb stores just in-frame clones and leaves some out. The table includes just over 90,000 clones, around 89% detected once. Germline values: CDR1 KGHSH, CDR2 LQKENI. V shed 3 bases and J shed 2 bases, with 14 bases lying between them. The CDR3 consists of 16 residues. The clonotype originates from an adult who received the AZD1222 COVID-19 vaccine. Sequenced material: peripheral blood, taken 28 days after the second AZD1222 dose. The rearrangement links TRBV18 to TRBJ1-3; D is unresolved. The CDR3 region has the DNA TGTGCCAGCTCACCGCGAGGATATAAGGCTGGAAACACCATATATTTT. It translates to CASSPRGYKAGNTIYF.